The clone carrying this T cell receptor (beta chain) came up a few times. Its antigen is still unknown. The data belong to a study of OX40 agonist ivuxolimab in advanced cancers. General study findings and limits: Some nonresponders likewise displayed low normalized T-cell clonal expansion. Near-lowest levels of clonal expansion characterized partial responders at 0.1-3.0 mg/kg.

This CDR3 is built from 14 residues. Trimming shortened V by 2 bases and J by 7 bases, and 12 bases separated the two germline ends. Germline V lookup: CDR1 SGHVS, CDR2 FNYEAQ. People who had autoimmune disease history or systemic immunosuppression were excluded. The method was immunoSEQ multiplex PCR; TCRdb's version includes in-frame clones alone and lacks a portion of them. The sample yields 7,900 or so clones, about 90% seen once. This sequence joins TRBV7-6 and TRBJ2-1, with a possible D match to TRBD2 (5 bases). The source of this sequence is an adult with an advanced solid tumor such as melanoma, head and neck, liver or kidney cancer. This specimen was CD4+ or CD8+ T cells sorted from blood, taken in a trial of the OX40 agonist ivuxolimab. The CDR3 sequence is CASSLRASGNEQFF. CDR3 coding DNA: TGTGCCAGCAGCTTACGAGCGTCGGGGAATGAGCAGTTCTTC.